This T cell receptor beta chain was recovered during a study of T cell repertoires in ileal Crohn's disease. Time point denoted: inflamed ileum from the surgical specimen. Germline V gene lookup returns CDR1 MNHNY and CDR2 SVGAGI (reference sequence). The V end lost 6 bases, the J end lost 5 bases, and 14 bases lay between the germline ends. The CDR3 spans 14 residues. Measured with immunoSEQ multiplex PCR; TCRdb has only the in-frame clones, and not every one. Of about 2,900 clones in the sample, 75% to 85% are singletons; the top ten hold 6.5%. The source of this sequence is an adult with Crohn's disease. The rearrangement uses TRBV6-6 and TRBJ1-5; a weak D match, TRBD1 (5 bases). Sequenced sample: ileal tissue. The CDR3 DNA follows: TGTGCCAGCAGAACTTCAGGGATCGATCAGCCCCAGCATTTT. Protein product: CASRTSGIDQPQHF.